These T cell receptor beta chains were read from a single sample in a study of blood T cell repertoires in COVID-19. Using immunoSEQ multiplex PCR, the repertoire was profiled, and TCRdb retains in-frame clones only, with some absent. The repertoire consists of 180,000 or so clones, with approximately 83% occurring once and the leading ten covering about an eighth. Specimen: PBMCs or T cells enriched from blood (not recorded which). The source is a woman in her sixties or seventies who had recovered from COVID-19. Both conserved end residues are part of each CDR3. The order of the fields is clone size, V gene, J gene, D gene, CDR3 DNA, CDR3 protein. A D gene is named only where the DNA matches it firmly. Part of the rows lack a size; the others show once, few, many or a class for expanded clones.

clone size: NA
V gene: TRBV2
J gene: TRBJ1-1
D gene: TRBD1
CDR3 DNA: TGTGCCAGCAGAAAATACAGGGGGCGCGAAGACACTGAAGCTTTCTTT
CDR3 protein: CASRKYRGREDTEAFF

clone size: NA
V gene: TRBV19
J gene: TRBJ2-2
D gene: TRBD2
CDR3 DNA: TGTGCCAGTAGTACCTGGACTAGCGGGGGGCCCGGGGAGCTGTTTTTT
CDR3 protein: CASSTWTSGGPGELFF

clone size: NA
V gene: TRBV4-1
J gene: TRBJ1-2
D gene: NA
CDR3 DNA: TGCGCCAGCAGCCAATTGGGCAGACCTGACTATGGCTACACCTTC
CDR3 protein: CASSQLGRPDYGYTF

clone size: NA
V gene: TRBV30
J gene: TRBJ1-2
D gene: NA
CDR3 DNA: TGTGCCTGGGGGGAGTCTAACTATGGCTACACCTTC
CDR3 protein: CAWGESNYGYTF

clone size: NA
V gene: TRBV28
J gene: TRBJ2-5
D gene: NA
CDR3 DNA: TGTGCCAGCACCCACGGTCCGGGGGCCCAGTACTTC
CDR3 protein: CASTHGPGAQYF

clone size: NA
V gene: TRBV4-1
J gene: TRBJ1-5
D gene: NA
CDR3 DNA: TGCGCCAGCAGCCAAGACAGTTATAGCAATCAGCCCCAGCATTTT
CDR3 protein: CASSQDSYSNQPQHF

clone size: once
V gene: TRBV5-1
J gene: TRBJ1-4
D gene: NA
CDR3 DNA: TGCGCCAGCAGCCGCGAGGCTAATGAAAAACTGTTTTTT
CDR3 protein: CASSREANEKLFF

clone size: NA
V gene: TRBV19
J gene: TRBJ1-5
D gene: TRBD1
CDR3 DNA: TGTGCCAGTAGCCCCCGACAGGGCGGCAATCAGCCCCAGCATTTT
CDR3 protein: CASSPRQGGNQPQHF

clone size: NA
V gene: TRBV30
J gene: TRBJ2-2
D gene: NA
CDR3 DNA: TGTGCCTGGAGTACTCAAACCGGGGAGCTGTTTTTT
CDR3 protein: CAWSTQTGELFF

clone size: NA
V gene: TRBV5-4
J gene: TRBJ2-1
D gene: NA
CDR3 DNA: TGTGCCAGCAGCTTGGGCAAAGAGTACAATGAGCAGTTCTTC
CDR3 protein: CASSLGKEYNEQFF

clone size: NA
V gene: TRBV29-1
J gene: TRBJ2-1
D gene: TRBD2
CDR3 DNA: TGCAGCGTTACCCAGGTAGCGGGAGTTGAGCAGTTCTTC
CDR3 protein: CSVTQVAGVEQFF

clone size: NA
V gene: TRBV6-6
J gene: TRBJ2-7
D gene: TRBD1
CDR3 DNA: TGTGCCAGCAGTTACAGGGACAGGGGCACCTCCTACGAGCAGTACTTC
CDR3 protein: CASSYRDRGTSYEQYF

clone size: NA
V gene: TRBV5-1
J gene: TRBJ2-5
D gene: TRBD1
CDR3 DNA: TGCGCCAGCAGCCCGGGACAGTTTCAAGAGACCCAGTACTTC
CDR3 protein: CASSPGQFQETQYF

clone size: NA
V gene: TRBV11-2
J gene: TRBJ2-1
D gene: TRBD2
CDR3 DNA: TGTGCCAGCAGCGTCCGGGGGGGCCTGTCCAATGAGCAGTTCTTC
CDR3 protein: CASSVRGGLSNEQFF

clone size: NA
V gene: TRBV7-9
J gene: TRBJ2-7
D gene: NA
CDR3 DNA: TGTGCCAGCAGCTTGGGGGCGGGAGTGGCGCCCTACGAGCAGTACTTC
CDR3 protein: CASSLGAGVAPYEQYF

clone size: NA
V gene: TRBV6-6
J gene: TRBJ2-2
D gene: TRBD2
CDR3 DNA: TGTGCCAGCCAAACGGGGGGAAACACCGGGGAGCTGTTTTTT
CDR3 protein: CASQTGGNTGELFF

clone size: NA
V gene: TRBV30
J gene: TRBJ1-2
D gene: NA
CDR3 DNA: TGTGCCTCCGTAACCGAGGGCGGGCTAGGCTACACCTTC
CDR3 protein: CASVTEGGLGYTF

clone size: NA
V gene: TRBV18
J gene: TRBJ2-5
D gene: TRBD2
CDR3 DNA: TGTGCCAGCTCACCCCCGAGACTAGCGGGGGAAGAGACCCAGTACTTC
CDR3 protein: CASSPPRLAGEETQYF

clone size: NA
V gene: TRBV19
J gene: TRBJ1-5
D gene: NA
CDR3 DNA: TGTGCCACCCTTTCCGCCGGACAGTCCAATCAGCCCCAGCATTTT
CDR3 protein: CATLSAGQSNQPQHF